This T cell receptor beta chain was sequenced for a study of blood T cell repertoires in COVID-19. Study context: The analysed material was cDNA or gDNA that came from T cells, B-cell-depleted T cells, or PBMCs.

This clone was counted a single time. Libraries were prepared by immunoSEQ multiplex PCR; TCRdb keeps only in-frame clonotypes and omits some of them. The sample has hundreds of thousands of clones; approximately 90% are singletons. Those who participated ranged in age from 18 to 89 years and resided in roughly 26 US areas. Cohorts were assigned according to the clinical history that participants reported. Cohort 3 donors were reported recovered after two negative PCRs, clearance, or symptom resolution. The V end was cut by 8 bases, the J end by 0 bases, with 14 bases between. This CDR3 comprises 14 residues. The germline gives CDR1 SNHLY, CDR2 FYNNEI.

The specimen sequenced was PBMCs or T cells enriched from blood (not recorded which). This chain links TRBV2 with TRBJ2-7; TRBD1 is a possible D gene (6 bases). The receptor's source is a man aged 18 to 30 who had recovered from COVID-19. This chain's CDR3 is CASRQEALSYEQYF. The DNA for the CDR3 is TGTGCCAGCCGACAGGAAGCCCTCTCCTACGAGCAGTACTTC.